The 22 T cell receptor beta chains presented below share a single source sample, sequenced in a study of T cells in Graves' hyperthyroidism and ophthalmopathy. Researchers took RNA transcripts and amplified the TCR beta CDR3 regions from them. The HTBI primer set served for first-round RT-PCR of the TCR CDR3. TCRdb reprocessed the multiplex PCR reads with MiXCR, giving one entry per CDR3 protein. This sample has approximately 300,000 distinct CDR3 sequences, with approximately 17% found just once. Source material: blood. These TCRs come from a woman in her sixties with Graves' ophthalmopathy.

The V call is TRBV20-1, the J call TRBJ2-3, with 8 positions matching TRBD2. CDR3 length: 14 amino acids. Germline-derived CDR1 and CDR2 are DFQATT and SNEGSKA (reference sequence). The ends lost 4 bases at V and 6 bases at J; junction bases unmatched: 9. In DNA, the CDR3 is TGCAGTGCTATCAGCAGCGGGGGATCGGATACGCAGTATTTT. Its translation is CSAISSGGSDTQYF.

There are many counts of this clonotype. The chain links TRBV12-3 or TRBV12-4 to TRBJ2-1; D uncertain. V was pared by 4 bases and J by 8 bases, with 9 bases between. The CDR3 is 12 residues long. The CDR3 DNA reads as TGTGCCAGCAGTTACAGTAGGGATGAGCAGTTCTTC. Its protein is CASSYSRDEQFF.

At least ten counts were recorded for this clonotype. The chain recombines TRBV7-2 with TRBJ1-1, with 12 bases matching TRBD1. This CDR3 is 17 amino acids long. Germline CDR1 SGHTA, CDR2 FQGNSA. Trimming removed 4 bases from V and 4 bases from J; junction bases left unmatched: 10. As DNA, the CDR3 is TGTGCCAGCAGCTCCAAGCCGGGACAGGGGGCGGGCACTGAAGCTTTCTTT. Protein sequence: CASSSKPGQGAGTEAFF.

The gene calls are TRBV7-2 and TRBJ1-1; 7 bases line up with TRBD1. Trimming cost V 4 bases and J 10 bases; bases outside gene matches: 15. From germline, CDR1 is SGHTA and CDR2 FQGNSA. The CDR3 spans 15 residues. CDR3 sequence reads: CASSSTRGGPQGAFF. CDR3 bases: TGTGCCAGCAGCTCAACGCGAGGGGGCCCACAGGGAGCTTTCTTT. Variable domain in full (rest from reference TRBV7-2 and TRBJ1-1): GAGVSQSPSNKVTEKGKDVELRCDPISGHTALYWYRQSLGQGLEFLIYFQGNSAPDKSGLPSDRFSAERTGGSVSTLTIQRTQQEDSAVYLCASSSTRGGPQGAFFGQGTRLTVV.

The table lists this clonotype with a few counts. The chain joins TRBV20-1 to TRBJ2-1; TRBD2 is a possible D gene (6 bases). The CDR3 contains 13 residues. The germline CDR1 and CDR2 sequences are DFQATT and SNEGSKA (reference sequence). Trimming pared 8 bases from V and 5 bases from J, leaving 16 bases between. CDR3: CSTPDYKNNEQFF. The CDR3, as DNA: TGCAGTACCCCGGACTACAAAAACAATGAGCAGTTCTTC.

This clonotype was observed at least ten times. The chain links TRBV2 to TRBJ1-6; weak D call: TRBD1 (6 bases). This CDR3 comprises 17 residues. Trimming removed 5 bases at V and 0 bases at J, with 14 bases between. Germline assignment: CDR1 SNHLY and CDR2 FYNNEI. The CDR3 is CASSTAQGSSYNSPLHF. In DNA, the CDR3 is TGTGCCAGCAGTACAGCACAGGGTAGCTCCTATAATTCACCCCTCCACTTT. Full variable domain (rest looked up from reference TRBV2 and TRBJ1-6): EPEVTQTPSHQVTQMGQEVILRCVPISNHLYFYWYRQILGQKVEFLVSFYNNEISEKSEIFDDQFSVERPDGSNFTLKIRSTKLEDSAMYFCASSTAQGSSYNSPLHFGNGTRLTVT.

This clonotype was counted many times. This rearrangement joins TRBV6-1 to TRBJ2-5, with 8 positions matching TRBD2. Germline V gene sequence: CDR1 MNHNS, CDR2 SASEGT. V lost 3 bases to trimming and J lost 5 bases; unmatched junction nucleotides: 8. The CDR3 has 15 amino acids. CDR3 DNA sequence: TGTGCCAGCAGTGACCGCCGGGGGGGCCGGGAGACCCAGTACTTC. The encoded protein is CASSDRRGGRETQYF.

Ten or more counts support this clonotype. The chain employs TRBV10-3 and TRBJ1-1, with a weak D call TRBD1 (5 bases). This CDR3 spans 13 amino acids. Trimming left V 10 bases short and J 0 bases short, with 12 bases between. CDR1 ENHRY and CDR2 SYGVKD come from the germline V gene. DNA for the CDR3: TGTGCCACCGCCGGGACCGTGAACACTGAAGCTTTCTTT. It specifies CATAGTVNTEAFF.

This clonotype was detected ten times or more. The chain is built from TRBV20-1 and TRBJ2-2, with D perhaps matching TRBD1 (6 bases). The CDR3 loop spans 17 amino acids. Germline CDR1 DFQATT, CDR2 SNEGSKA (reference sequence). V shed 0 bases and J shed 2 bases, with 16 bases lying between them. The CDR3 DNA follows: TGCAGTGCTAGAGATACTACAACAGGGTTTAACACCGGGGAGCTGTTTTTT. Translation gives CSARDTTTGFNTGELFF.

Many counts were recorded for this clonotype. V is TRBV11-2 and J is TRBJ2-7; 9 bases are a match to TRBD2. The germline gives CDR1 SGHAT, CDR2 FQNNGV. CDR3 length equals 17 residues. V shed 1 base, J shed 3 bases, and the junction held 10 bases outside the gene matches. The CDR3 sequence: CASSLGPLTSGRYEQYF. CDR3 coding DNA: TGTGCCAGCAGCTTAGGCCCCCTGACTAGCGGCCGCTACGAGCAGTACTTC. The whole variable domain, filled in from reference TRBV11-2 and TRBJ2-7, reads EAGVAQSPRYKIIEKRQSVAFWCNPISGHATLYWYQQILGQGPKLLIQFQNNGVVDDSQLPKDRFSAERLKGVDSTLKIQPAKLEDSAVYLCASSLGPLTSGRYEQYFGPGTRLTVT.

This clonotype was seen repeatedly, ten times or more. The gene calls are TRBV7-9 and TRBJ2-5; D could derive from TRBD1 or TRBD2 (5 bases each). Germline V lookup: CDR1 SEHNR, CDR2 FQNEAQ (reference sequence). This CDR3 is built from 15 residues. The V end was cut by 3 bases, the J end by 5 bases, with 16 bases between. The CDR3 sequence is CASSFGATRSETQYF. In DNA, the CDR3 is TGTGCCAGCAGCTTCGGGGCGACTCGGAGCGAGACCCAGTACTTC.

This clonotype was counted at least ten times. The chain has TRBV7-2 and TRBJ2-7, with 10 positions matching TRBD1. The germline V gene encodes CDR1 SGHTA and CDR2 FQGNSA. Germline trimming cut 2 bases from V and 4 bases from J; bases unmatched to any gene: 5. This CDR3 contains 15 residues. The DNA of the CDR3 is TGTGCCAGCAGCTTAATAGGACAGGGGGTTTACGAGCAGTACTTC. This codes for CASSLIGQGVYEQYF.

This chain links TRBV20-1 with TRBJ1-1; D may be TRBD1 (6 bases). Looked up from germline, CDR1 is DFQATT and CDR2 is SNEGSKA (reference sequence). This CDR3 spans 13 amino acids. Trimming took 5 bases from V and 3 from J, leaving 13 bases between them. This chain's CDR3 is CSAPGQSDTEAFF. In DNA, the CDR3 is TGCAGTGCTCCTGGACAGTCCGACACTGAAGCTTTCTTT.

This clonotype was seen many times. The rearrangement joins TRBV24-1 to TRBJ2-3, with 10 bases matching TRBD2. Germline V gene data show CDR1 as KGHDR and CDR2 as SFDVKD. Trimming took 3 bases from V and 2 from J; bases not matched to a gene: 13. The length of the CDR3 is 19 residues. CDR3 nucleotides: TGTGCCACCAGTGATCGAAAACCGGGACTAGCGCGTGACACAGATACGCAGTATTTT. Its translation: CATSDRKPGLARDTDTQYF.

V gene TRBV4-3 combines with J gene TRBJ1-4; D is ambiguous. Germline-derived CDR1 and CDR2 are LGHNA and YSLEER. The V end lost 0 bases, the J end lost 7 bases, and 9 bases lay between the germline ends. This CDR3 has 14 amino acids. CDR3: CASSQDSFGEKLFF. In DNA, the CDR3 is TGCGCCAGCAGCCAAGATAGTTTTGGTGAAAAACTGTTTTTT.

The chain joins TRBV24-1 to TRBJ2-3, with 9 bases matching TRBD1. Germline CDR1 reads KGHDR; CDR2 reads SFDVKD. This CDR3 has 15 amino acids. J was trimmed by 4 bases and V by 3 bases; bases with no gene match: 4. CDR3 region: CATSDTRQGADTQYF. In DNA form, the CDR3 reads TGTGCCACCAGTGATACGCGACAGGGGGCAGATACGCAGTATTTT.

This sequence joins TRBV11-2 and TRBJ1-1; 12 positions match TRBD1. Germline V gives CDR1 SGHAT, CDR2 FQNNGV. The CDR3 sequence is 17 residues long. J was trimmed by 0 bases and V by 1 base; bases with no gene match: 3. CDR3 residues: CASSLVGTGGLNTEAFF. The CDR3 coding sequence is TGTGCCAGCAGCTTAGTCGGGACAGGGGGCCTGAACACTGAAGCTTTCTTT.

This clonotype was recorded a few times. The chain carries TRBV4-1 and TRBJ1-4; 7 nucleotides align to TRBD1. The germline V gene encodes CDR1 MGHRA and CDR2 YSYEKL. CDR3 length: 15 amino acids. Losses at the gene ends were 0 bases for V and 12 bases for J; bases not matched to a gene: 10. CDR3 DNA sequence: TGCGCCAGCAGCCAAGAAAGGACAGGCATAGGGGAACTGTTTTTT. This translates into CASSQERTGIGELFF.

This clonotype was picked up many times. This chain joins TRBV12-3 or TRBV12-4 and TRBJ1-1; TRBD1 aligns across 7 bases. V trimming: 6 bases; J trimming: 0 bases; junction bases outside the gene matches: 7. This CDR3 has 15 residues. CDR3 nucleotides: TGTGCCAGCAGGCCGGGACAGCTTATGAACACTGAAGCTTTCTTT. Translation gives CASRPGQLMNTEAFF.

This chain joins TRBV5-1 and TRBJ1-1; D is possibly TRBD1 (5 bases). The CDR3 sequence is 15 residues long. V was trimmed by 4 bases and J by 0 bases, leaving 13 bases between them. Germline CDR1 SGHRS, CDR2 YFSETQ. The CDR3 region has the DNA TGCGCCAGCAGCGGGGGGACTATAATGAACACTGAAGCTTTCTTT. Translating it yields CASSGGTIMNTEAFF.

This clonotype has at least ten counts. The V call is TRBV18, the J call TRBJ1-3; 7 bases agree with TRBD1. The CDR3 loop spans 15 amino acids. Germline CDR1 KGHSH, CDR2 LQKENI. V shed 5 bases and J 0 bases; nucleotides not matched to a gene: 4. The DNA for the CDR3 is TGTGCCAGCTCAGCGACAGGGCTCTCTGGAAACACCATATATTTT. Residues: CASSATGLSGNTIYF. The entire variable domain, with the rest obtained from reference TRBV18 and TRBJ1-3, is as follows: NAGVMQNPRHLVRRRGQEARLRCSPMKGHSHVYWYRQLPEEGLKFMVYLQKENIIDESGMPKERFSAEFPKEGPSILRIQQVVRGDSAAYFCASSATGLSGNTIYFGEGSWLTVV.

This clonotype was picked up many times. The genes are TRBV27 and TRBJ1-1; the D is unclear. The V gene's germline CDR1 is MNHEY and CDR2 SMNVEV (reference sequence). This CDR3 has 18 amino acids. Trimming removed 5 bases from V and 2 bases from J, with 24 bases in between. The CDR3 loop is CASSPVSGRRSPNTEAFF. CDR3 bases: TGTGCCAGCAGTCCGGTCTCTGGGAGGAGGAGTCCCAACACTGAAGCTTTCTTT.